The 13 T cell receptor beta chains reported below all come from one sample, sequenced in a study of shared clonotypes between healthy human individuals. TCRdb's table, derived via immunoSEQ multiplex PCR, lists solely in-frame clones and lacks some. The sample contains around 1 million clones, less than 85% of which appear only once. Sequencing was carried out using memory CD4+ T cells sorted from blood. Subset: CD45RA-negative fraction. The receptors here all came from a man younger than 30 in good health.

This chain connects TRBV20-1 to TRBJ1-1; maybe TRBD1 (6 bases). With 2 bases removed from V and 11 bases from J, the gap between germline ends came to 9 bases. The germline CDR1 and CDR2 sequences are DFQATT and SNEGSKA (reference sequence). This CDR3 spans 10 amino acids. CDR3: CSARRGEAFF. The CDR3 DNA is TGCAGTGCTAGAAGGGGGGAGGCTTTCTTT.

In DNA form, the CDR3 reads TGTGCCAGCAGTGACCAAGGACAGGGTTCAGTTAGTGAGCAGTTCTTC. Protein: CASSDQGQGSVSEQFF. The genes are TRBV6-4 and TRBJ2-1; 8 positions agree with TRBD1. The CDR3 extends over 16 amino acids. With V trimmed by 2 bases and J by 9 bases, 12 bases remained unmatched. Per germline, CDR1 MRHNA and CDR2 SNTAGT.

V is TRBV19 and J is TRBJ1-5; D perhaps matches TRBD1 (6 bases). Germline V lookup: CDR1 LNHDA, CDR2 SQIVND (reference sequence). This CDR3 is 14 amino acids long. The V and J ends lost 3 bases and 6 bases respectively, with 12 bases between them. The CDR3 nucleotides are TGTGCCAGTAGTATCGGGACAACCGGTCAGCCCCAGCATTTT. Translated: CASSIGTTGQPQHF.

This clone was counted at least ten times. J is TRBJ1-5 and V is TRBV6-6, with no clear D. Deletions cut 0 bases from V and 0 bases from J, with 6 bases between. Germline values: CDR1 MNHNY, CDR2 SVGAGI (reference sequence). CDR3 size: 15 residues. DNA for the CDR3: TGTGCCAGCAGTTACTCCCAAAGTAGCAATCAGCCCCAGCATTTT. This gives the protein CASSYSQSSNQPQHF.

This chain connects TRBV27 to TRBJ1-6, with D tentatively TRBD1 (5 bases). The CDR3 runs 16 residues. Trimming removed 10 bases at V and 9 bases at J, with 25 bases between. Germline CDR1 and CDR2: MNHEY and SMNVEV (reference sequence). CDR3 amino acids: CATRTARAGSFSPLHF. In DNA, the CDR3 is TGTGCCACAAGGACCGCCCGGGCAGGGTCCTTTTCACCCCTCCACTTT.

The chain uses TRBV14 and TRBJ2-3; unclear D gene. The CDR3 loop spans 15 amino acids. Trimming took off 5 bases at V and 6 bases at J, with 18 bases between the two ends. Germline values: CDR1 SGHDN, CDR2 FVKESK. DNA of the CDR3: TGTGCCAGCAGCTCAAACGGTTTGGTTGGGGATACGCAGTATTTT. This gives the protein CASSSNGLVGDTQYF.

CDR3 sequence (DNA): TGTGCCAGCAGCCAAAACGACAGAACCAATCAGCCCCAGCATTTT. The encoded protein is CASSQNDRTNQPQHF. This chain connects TRBV4-2 to TRBJ1-5; D might be TRBD1 (5 bases). Germline values: CDR1 LGHNA, CDR2 YNFKEQ. V dropped 2 bases and J dropped 3 bases, with 11 bases sitting between them. This CDR3 is built from 15 residues.

Notes on this clone: The same CDR3 can be traced to other DNA sequences in this sample. The V gene is TRBV30, the J gene TRBJ2-5, with no clear D. The CDR3 extends over 10 amino acids. Germline V lookup: CDR1 GTSNPN, CDR2 SVGIG (reference sequence). Trimming took 5 bases from V and 2 from J, leaving 3 bases between them. CDR3 sequence (DNA): TGTGCCTGGGGACAAGAGACCCAGTACTTC. Translating it yields CAWGQETQYF.

V gene TRBV4-3 combines with J gene TRBJ2-6; the D gene is possibly TRBD1 (6 bases). The CDR3 sequence is 16 residues long. Trimming removed 4 bases from V and 1 base from J, with 11 bases in between. CDR1 is LGHNA, CDR2 YSLEER, per germline. Here the CDR3 reads CASSLTQGSGANVLTF. The CDR3, as DNA: TGCGCCAGCAGCCTAACACAGGGATCTGGGGCCAACGTCCTGACTTTC.

The V call is TRBV7-2, the J call TRBJ1-5; D is perhaps TRBD1 (5 bases). This CDR3 is 15 amino acids long. Trimming cost V 2 bases and J 2 bases, with 10 bases left between them. Germline V gives CDR1 SGHTA, CDR2 FQGNSA. CDR3 residues: CASSLSQGGNQPQHF. In DNA form, the CDR3 reads TGTGCCAGCAGCTTAAGCCAGGGTGGCAATCAGCCCCAGCATTTT.

This chain links TRBV7-9 with TRBJ1-5; 8 bases align to TRBD1. The germline V gene encodes CDR1 SEHNR and CDR2 FQNEAQ (reference sequence). The junction had 12 bases not matched to a gene; V was cut back by 5 bases and J by 9 bases. CDR3 length: 15 residues. CDR3 sequence reads: CASSRGQGVSLPQHF. CDR3 coding DNA: TGTGCCAGCAGCCGAGGACAGGGAGTAAGTCTGCCCCAGCATTTT. The variable domain in full, completed from reference TRBV7-9 and TRBJ1-5, reads DTGVSQNPRHKITKRGQNVTFRCDPISEHNRLYWYRQTLGQGPEFLTYFQNEAQLEKSRLLSDRFSAERPKGSFSTLEIQRTEQGDSAMYLCASSRGQGVSLPQHFGDGTRLSIL.

This clone was seen only once. The V call is TRBV7-2, the J call TRBJ2-7; TRBD2 might be the D (7 bases). Germline loops: CDR1 SGHTA, CDR2 FQGNSA. Trimming removed 7 bases from V and 6 bases from J, with 19 bases in between. The CDR3 loop spans 14 amino acids. The DNA of the CDR3 is TGTGCCAGCATTGCGACGGGGGGCGTGGGCGAGCAGTACTTC. It is translated as CASIATGGVGEQYF.

This chain uses TRBV6-5 with TRBJ2-5; 8 nucleotides match TRBD2. The germline V gene has CDR1 MNHEY and CDR2 SVGAGI. J was trimmed by 8 bases and V by 7 bases; bases with no gene match: 12. This CDR3 contains 14 residues. The CDR3 DNA is TGTGCCAGCACCCGAGGCGGGGGGTGGGAAACCCAGTACTTC. This gives the protein CASTRGGGWETQYF.